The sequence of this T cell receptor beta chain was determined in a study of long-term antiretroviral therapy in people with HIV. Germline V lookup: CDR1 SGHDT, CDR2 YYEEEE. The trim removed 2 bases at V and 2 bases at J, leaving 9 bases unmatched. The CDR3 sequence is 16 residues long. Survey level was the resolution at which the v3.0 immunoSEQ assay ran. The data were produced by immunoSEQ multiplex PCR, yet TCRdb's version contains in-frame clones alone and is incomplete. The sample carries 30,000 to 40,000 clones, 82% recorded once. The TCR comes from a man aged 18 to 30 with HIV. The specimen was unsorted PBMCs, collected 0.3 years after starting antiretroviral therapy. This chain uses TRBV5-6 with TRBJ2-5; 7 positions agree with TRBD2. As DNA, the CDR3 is TGTGCCAGCAGCTTAGGTCAAGGGCGGGGGCAAGAGACCCAGTACTTC. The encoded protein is CASSLGQGRGQETQYF. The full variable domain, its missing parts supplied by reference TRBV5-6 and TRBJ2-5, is DAGVTQSPTHLIKTRGQQVTLRCSPKSGHDTVSWYQQALGQGPQFIFQYYEEEERQRGNFPDRFSGHQFPNYSSELNVNALLLGDSALYLCASSLGQGRGQETQYFGPGTRLLVL.